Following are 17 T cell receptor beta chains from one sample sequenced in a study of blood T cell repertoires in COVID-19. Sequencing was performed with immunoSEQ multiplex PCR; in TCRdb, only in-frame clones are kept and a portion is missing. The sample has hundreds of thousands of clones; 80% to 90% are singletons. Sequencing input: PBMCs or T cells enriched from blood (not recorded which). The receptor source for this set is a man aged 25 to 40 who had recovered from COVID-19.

CDR3 residues: CASTLAANEQFF. The CDR3 DNA sequence: TGTGCCAGCACCCTAGCGGCCAATGAGCAGTTCTTC. V usage is TRBV12-3 or TRBV12-4 and J usage is TRBJ2-1; 7 nucleotides match TRBD2. This CDR3 region has 12 residues. V lost 7 bases to trimming and J lost 6 bases; unmatched junction nucleotides: 3.

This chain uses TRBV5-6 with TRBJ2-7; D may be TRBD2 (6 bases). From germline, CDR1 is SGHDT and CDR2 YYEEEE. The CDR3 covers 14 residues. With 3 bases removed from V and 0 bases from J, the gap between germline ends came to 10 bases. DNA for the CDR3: TGTGCCAGCAGCTCAACCGGGAGCTCCTACGAGCAGTACTTC. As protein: CASSSTGSSYEQYF. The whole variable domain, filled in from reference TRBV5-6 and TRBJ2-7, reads DAGVTQSPTHLIKTRGQQVTLRCSPKSGHDTVSWYQQALGQGPQFIFQYYEEEERQRGNFPDRFSGHQFPNYSSELNVNALLLGDSALYLCASSSTGSSYEQYFGPGTRLTVT.

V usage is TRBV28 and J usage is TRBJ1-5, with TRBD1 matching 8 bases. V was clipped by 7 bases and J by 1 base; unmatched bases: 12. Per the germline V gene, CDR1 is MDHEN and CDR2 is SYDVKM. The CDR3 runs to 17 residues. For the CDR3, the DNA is TGTGCCAGCATAGTTGGACAGGGAATAGGGAGCAATCAGCCCCAGCATTTT. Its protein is CASIVGQGIGSNQPQHF.

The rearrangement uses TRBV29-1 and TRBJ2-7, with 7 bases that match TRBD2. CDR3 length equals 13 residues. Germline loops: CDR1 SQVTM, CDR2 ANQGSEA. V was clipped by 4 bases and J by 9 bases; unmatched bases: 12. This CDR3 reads CSVGGGSIQWQYF. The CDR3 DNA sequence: TGCAGCGTTGGAGGCGGGAGTATCCAGTGGCAGTACTTC.

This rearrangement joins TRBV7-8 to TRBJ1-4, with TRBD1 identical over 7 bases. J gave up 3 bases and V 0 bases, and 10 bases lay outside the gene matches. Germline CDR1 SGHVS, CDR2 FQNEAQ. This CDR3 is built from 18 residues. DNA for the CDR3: TGTGCCAGCAGCTTAGCGGTTACTACAGGGGTGGCTAATGAAAAACTGTTTTTT. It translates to CASSLAVTTGVANEKLFF. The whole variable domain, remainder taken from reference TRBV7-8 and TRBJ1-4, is GAGVSQSPRYKVAKRGQDVALRCDPISGHVSLFWYQQALGQGPEFLTYFQNEAQLDKSGLPSDRFFAERPEGSVSTLKIQRTQQEDSAVYLCASSLAVTTGVANEKLFFGSGTQLSVL.

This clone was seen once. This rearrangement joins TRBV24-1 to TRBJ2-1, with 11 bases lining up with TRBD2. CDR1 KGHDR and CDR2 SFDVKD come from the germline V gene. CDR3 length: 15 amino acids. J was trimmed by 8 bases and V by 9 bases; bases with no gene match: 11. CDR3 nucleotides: TGTGCCACCCGTGCGACTAGCGGGATGGGCTATGAGCAGTTCTTC. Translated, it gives CATRATSGMGYEQFF.

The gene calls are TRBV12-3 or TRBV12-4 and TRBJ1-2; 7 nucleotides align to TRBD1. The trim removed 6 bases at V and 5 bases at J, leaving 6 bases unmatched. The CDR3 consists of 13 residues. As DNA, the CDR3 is TGTGCCAGCAGCGCCGGGACAGATTATGGCTACACCTTC. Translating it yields CASSAGTDYGYTF.

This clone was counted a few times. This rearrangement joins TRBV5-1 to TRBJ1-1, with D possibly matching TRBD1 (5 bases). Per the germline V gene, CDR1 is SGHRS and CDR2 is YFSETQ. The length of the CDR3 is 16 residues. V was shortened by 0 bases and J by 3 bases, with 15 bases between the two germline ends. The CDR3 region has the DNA TGCGCCAGCAGCTTGGTTGGGGGGATCCCGCACACTGAAGCTTTCTTT. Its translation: CASSLVGGIPHTEAFF.

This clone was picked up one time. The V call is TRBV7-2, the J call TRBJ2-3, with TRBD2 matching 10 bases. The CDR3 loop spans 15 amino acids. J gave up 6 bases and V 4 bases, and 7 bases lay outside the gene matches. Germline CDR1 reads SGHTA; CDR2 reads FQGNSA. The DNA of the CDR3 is TGTGCCAGCAGCTCCCGACTAGCGGGTACCGATACGCAGTATTTT. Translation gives CASSSRLAGTDTQYF.

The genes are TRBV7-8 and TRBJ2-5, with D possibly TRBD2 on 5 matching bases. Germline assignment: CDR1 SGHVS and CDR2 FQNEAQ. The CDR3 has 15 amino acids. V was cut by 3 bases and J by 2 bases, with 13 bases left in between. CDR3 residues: CASSFFSVGQETQYF. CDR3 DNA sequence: TGTGCCAGCAGCTTTTTTAGCGTAGGACAAGAGACCCAGTACTTC.

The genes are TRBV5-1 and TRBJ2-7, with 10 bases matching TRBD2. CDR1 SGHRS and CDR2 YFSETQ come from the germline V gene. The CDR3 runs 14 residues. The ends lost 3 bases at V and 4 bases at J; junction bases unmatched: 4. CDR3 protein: CASSSGTSAYEQYF. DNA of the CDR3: TGCGCCAGCAGCTCCGGGACTAGCGCTTACGAGCAGTACTTC.

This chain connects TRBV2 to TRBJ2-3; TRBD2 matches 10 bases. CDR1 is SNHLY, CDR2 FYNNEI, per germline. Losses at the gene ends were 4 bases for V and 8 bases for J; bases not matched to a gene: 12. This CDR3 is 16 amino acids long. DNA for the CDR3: TGTGCCAGCAGTGCACTAGCGGGGACTTTGGGGGGTACGCAGTATTTT. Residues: CASSALAGTLGGTQYF.

For the CDR3, the DNA is TGTGCCAGCAGCTTCAGGGGGCGCGGCGATGAGCAGTTCTTC. This translates into CASSFRGRGDEQFF. The chain couples TRBV27 to TRBJ2-1, with 8 bases aligning to TRBD1. Germline V gives CDR1 MNHEY, CDR2 SMNVEV (reference sequence). The junction had 9 bases not matched to a gene; V was cut back by 6 bases and J by 8 bases. This CDR3 is built from 14 residues.

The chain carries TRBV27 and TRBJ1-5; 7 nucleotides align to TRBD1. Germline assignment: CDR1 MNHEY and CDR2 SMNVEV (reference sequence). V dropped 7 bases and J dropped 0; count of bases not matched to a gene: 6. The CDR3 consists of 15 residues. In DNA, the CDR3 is TGTGCCAGCACCGGGACAGCTTATAGCAATCAGCCCCAGCATTTT. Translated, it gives CASTGTAYSNQPQHF.

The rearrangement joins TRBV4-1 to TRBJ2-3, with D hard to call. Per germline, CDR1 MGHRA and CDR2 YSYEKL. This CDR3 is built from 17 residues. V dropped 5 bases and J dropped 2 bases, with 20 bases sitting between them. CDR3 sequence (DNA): TGCGCCAGCAGCACCCCCAGGTACCCGATTCCCACAGATACGCAGTATTTT. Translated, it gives CASSTPRYPIPTDTQYF.

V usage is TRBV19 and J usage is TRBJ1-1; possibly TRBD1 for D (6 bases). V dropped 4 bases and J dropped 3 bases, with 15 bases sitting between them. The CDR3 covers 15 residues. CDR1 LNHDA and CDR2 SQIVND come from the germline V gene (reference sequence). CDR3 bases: TGTGCCAGTAGTAGAACAGGGCACGGGGACACTGAAGCTTTCTTT. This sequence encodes CASSRTGHGDTEAFF. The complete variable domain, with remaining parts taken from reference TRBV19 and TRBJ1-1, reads DGGITQSPKYLFRKEGQNVTLSCEQNLNHDAMYWYRQDPGQGLRLIYYSQIVNDFQKGDIAEGYSVSREKKESFPLTVTSAQKNPTAFYLCASSRTGHGDTEAFFGQGTRLTVV.

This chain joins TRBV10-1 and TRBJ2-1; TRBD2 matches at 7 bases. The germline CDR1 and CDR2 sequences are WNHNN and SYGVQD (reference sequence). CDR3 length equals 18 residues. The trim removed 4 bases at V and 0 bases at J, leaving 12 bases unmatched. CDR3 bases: TGCGCCAGCAGTGGCGCTAGCGGAGAAGAAAGCTCCTACAATGAGCAGTTCTTC. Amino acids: CASSGASGEESSYNEQFF.